This is a list of T cell receptor beta chains from one sample in a study of blood T cell repertoires in COVID-19. Profiling relied on immunoSEQ multiplex PCR, and the TCRdb table lists in-frame clones only, not all of them. This sample yields 220,000 or so clones, of which around 86% are seen a single time; roughly 10% belongs to the top ten. Sequencing was performed on peripheral blood. The receptors stem from a woman aged 50 to 65 with COVID-19, enrolled during active disease. CDR3s include the opening cysteine and the closing phenylalanine or tryptophan. Each record gives: J gene, V gene, clone size, D gene, CDR3 DNA, CDR3 protein. The D gene is left open where the match is weak. Expanded clones get a size class; other rows say once, few or many, or leave the size out.

j_call: TRBJ2-2
v_call: TRBV3-1/TRBV3-2
clone_size: .
d_call: .
cdr3_nt: TGTGCCAGCAGCCAACGCGGGGGCGGGGGGGAGCTGTTTTTT
cdr3_aa: CASSQRGGGGELFF

j_call: TRBJ1-2
v_call: TRBV7-6
clone_size: .
d_call: .
cdr3_nt: TGTGCCAGCAGCTTAAGGGAGGGGTATGGCTACACCTTC
cdr3_aa: CASSLREGYGYTF

j_call: TRBJ2-7
v_call: TRBV6-2/TRBV6-3
clone_size: .
d_call: TRBD2
cdr3_nt: TGTGCCAGCAGGCCTACTAGCGGAGAGGGCCACGAGCAGTACTTC
cdr3_aa: CASRPTSGEGHEQYF

j_call: TRBJ1-2
v_call: TRBV5-1
clone_size: .
d_call: .
cdr3_nt: TGCGCCAGCAGCTTGGGAGACAGGACCGCTAACTATGGCTACACCTTC
cdr3_aa: CASSLGDRTANYGYTF

j_call: TRBJ1-3
v_call: TRBV9
clone_size: .
d_call: .
cdr3_nt: TGTGCCAGCAGCCCGACGGGGTCTGGAAACACCATATATTTT
cdr3_aa: CASSPTGSGNTIYF

j_call: TRBJ1-6
v_call: TRBV27
clone_size: .
d_call: .
cdr3_nt: TGTGCCAGCAGTTTAAGTAGTAGTGGGGGCGCGAATTCACCCCTCCACTTT
cdr3_aa: CASSLSSSGGANSPLHF

j_call: TRBJ2-3
v_call: TRBV27
clone_size: .
d_call: TRBD1
cdr3_nt: TGTGCCAGCAGTGCGGGCCTGGGCGACAGGGGGCGATTAGTCGATACGCAGTATTTT
cdr3_aa: CASSAGLGDRGRLVDTQYF

j_call: TRBJ1-5
v_call: TRBV19
clone_size: .
d_call: .
cdr3_nt: TGTGCCAGTACCCCGCTAGCAGGGGATGGAGGCAATCAGCCCCAGCATTTT
cdr3_aa: CASTPLAGDGGNQPQHF

j_call: TRBJ2-1
v_call: TRBV11-3
clone_size: .
d_call: TRBD1
cdr3_nt: TGTGCCAGCACCGGGACAGGGGGTGCGAATGAGCAGTTCTTC
cdr3_aa: CASTGTGGANEQFF

j_call: TRBJ2-2
v_call: TRBV5-1
clone_size: .
d_call: TRBD1
cdr3_nt: TGCGCCAGCAGCTTGGTAACAGGGGAGTCCGGGGAGCTGTTTTTT
cdr3_aa: CASSLVTGESGELFF

j_call: TRBJ1-6
v_call: TRBV11-2
clone_size: once
d_call: TRBD1
cdr3_nt: TGTGCCAGCAGCTTAGGGCAGGGGGCTGCACCCCTCCACTTT
cdr3_aa: CASSLGQGAAPLHF

j_call: TRBJ2-1
v_call: TRBV24-1
clone_size: .
d_call: .
cdr3_nt: TGTGCCACCAGTGATTACAGGGAAAATGAGCAGTTCTTC
cdr3_aa: CATSDYRENEQFF

j_call: TRBJ2-1
v_call: TRBV6-1
clone_size: once
d_call: .
cdr3_nt: TGTGCCAGCAGTGAAAGGGGTCCTTTCTCCTACAATGAGCAGTTCTTC
cdr3_aa: CASSERGPFSYNEQFF

j_call: TRBJ1-1
v_call: TRBV30
clone_size: .
d_call: .
cdr3_nt: TGTGCCTGGTTTCGGGCGGGGAGAGGTGAAGCTTTCTTT
cdr3_aa: CAWFRAGRGEAFF

j_call: TRBJ1-3
v_call: TRBV29-1
clone_size: few
d_call: .
cdr3_nt: TGCAGCGCCGTCCAGGGTACTGGAAACACCATATATTTT
cdr3_aa: CSAVQGTGNTIYF

j_call: TRBJ1-3
v_call: TRBV21-1
clone_size: .
d_call: .
cdr3_nt: TGTGCCAGCAGGTACGAGGGTTCTGGAAACACCATATATTTT
cdr3_aa: CASRYEGSGNTIYF

j_call: TRBJ2-3
v_call: TRBV27
clone_size: .
d_call: TRBD1
cdr3_nt: TGTGCCAGCAGTTGGACAGGGGGCAATACGCAGTATTTT
cdr3_aa: CASSWTGGNTQYF

j_call: TRBJ1-5
v_call: TRBV10-3
clone_size: once
d_call: .
cdr3_nt: TGTGCCATCAGTTCTCACGGGGGGCAGGATCAGCCCCAGCATTTT
cdr3_aa: CAISSHGGQDQPQHF

j_call: TRBJ2-3
v_call: TRBV27
clone_size: .
d_call: TRBD2
cdr3_nt: TGTGCCAGCAAGCGGGGGGCCTCAGATACGCAGTATTTT
cdr3_aa: CASKRGASDTQYF

j_call: TRBJ2-7
v_call: TRBV6-2/TRBV6-3
clone_size: .
d_call: .
cdr3_nt: TGTGCCAGCAGTTACTCCGTGAAACTCTACGAGCAGTACTTC
cdr3_aa: CASSYSVKLYEQYF

j_call: TRBJ1-3
v_call: TRBV6-6
clone_size: .
d_call: TRBD1
cdr3_nt: TGTGCCAGCAGTTACACGCAGGGGGTCTCTGGAAACACCATATATTTT
cdr3_aa: CASSYTQGVSGNTIYF

j_call: TRBJ1-4
v_call: TRBV6-5
clone_size: .
d_call: .
cdr3_nt: TGTGCCAGCAGTTACTCGGTCGGGGGTCGGCGTGAAAAACTGTTTTTT
cdr3_aa: CASSYSVGGRREKLFF

j_call: TRBJ2-7
v_call: TRBV28
clone_size: .
d_call: .
cdr3_nt: TGTGCCAGCAGTTCGAGACTAGGAGTGCGCGAGCAGTACTTC
cdr3_aa: CASSSRLGVREQYF

j_call: TRBJ1-2
v_call: TRBV24-1
clone_size: once
d_call: TRBD1
cdr3_nt: TGTGCCACCAGTGATCGGGACAGATCCTATGGCTACACCTTC
cdr3_aa: CATSDRDRSYGYTF

j_call: TRBJ1-5
v_call: TRBV9
clone_size: .
d_call: TRBD1
cdr3_nt: TGTGCCAGCAGCGCGGGACAGACTTTCAATCAGCCCCAGCATTTT
cdr3_aa: CASSAGQTFNQPQHF

j_call: TRBJ1-2
v_call: TRBV3-1/TRBV3-2
clone_size: .
d_call: .
cdr3_nt: TGTGCCAGCAGCCAACTCGACACCAACTATGGCTACACCTTC
cdr3_aa: CASSQLDTNYGYTF

j_call: TRBJ1-2
v_call: TRBV6-5
clone_size: .
d_call: .
cdr3_nt: TGTGCCAGCAGTTACTCCATGAGCTATGGCTACACCTTC
cdr3_aa: CASSYSMSYGYTF

j_call: TRBJ2-1
v_call: TRBV5-1
clone_size: .
d_call: TRBD1
cdr3_nt: TGCGCCAGCAGCTCGTCAGGGGGCTCCTACAATGAGCAGTTCTTC
cdr3_aa: CASSSSGGSYNEQFF

j_call: TRBJ2-7
v_call: TRBV6-6
clone_size: .
d_call: TRBD2
cdr3_nt: TGTGCCAGCACCCTAGCGGGGGGGCGCTACGAGCAGTACTTC
cdr3_aa: CASTLAGGRYEQYF

j_call: TRBJ2-1
v_call: TRBV5-1
clone_size: once
d_call: TRBD2
cdr3_nt: TGCGCCAGCAGCTCGGACCTTAGCGGGGGACGAGACAATGAGCAGTTCTTC
cdr3_aa: CASSSDLSGGRDNEQFF

j_call: TRBJ1-4
v_call: TRBV7-9
clone_size: .
d_call: .
cdr3_nt: TGTGCCAGCAGCCCGAGGGGGGGCGTCCCTGAAAAACTGTTTTTT
cdr3_aa: CASSPRGGVPEKLFF

j_call: TRBJ1-5
v_call: TRBV7-9
clone_size: .
d_call: TRBD1
cdr3_nt: TGTGCCAGCAGCTTAGCGACAGGGGAAGAGCAGCCCCAGCATTTT
cdr3_aa: CASSLATGEEQPQHF

j_call: TRBJ1-5
v_call: TRBV28
clone_size: .
d_call: .
cdr3_nt: TGTGCCAGCAGGCCAGGGGTTTATAGCAATCAGCCCCAGCATTTT
cdr3_aa: CASRPGVYSNQPQHF

j_call: TRBJ2-4
v_call: TRBV3-1/TRBV3-2
clone_size: .
d_call: .
cdr3_nt: TGTGCCAGCAGCCAAGAGCCAGGCATTCAGTACTTC
cdr3_aa: CASSQEPGIQYF

j_call: TRBJ1-2
v_call: TRBV6-2/TRBV6-3
clone_size: .
d_call: TRBD1
cdr3_nt: TGTGCCAGCAGCTCGACAGGGAACTATGGCTACACCTTC
cdr3_aa: CASSSTGNYGYTF

j_call: TRBJ2-3
v_call: TRBV20-1
clone_size: .
d_call: TRBD2
cdr3_nt: TGCAGTGGACTAGCGGGGAGCCAGCATTATTTT
cdr3_aa: CSGLAGSQHYF

j_call: TRBJ1-6
v_call: TRBV11-2
clone_size: once
d_call: .
cdr3_nt: TGTGCCAGCAGCTTAGAGCGGGGAACGGAGGTCTTT
cdr3_aa: CASSLERGTEVF

j_call: TRBJ2-1
v_call: TRBV5-1
clone_size: .
d_call: TRBD1
cdr3_nt: TGCGCCAGCAGCTTGACGGCAGGGGGCACGGGGGAGCAGTTCTTC
cdr3_aa: CASSLTAGGTGEQFF

j_call: TRBJ2-1
v_call: TRBV7-9
clone_size: .
d_call: .
cdr3_nt: TGTGCCAGCAGCTTACTACAGGGCAATGAGCAGTTCTTC
cdr3_aa: CASSLLQGNEQFF

j_call: TRBJ1-2
v_call: TRBV19
clone_size: .
d_call: TRBD1
cdr3_nt: TGTGCCAGTAGTTCCGGACAGGGGGCGGGAGGCTACACCTTC
cdr3_aa: CASSSGQGAGGYTF

j_call: TRBJ1-2
v_call: TRBV11-2
clone_size: .
d_call: TRBD1
cdr3_nt: TGTGCCAGCAGCTTTCCCGGGACAGGACTCTATGGCTACACCTTC
cdr3_aa: CASSFPGTGLYGYTF

j_call: TRBJ2-1
v_call: TRBV27
clone_size: .
d_call: .
cdr3_nt: TGTGCCAGCAGTCTGGGGCAGTACAATGAGCAGTTCTTC
cdr3_aa: CASSLGQYNEQFF

j_call: TRBJ2-7
v_call: TRBV14
clone_size: few
d_call: TRBD1
cdr3_nt: TGTGCCAGCAGCCGGGAAACAGGGGTTGGCGAGCAGTACTTC
cdr3_aa: CASSRETGVGEQYF

j_call: TRBJ1-5
v_call: TRBV28
clone_size: .
d_call: .
cdr3_nt: TGTGCCAGCTTACAGGGTTTTCCCAATCAGCCCCAGCATTTT
cdr3_aa: CASLQGFPNQPQHF

j_call: TRBJ1-2
v_call: TRBV12-1
clone_size: .
d_call: .
cdr3_nt: TGTGCCAGCAGCTTTGGGAGGGCTGGCTACACCTTC
cdr3_aa: CASSFGRAGYTF

j_call: TRBJ1-4
v_call: TRBV12-3/TRBV12-4
clone_size: .
d_call: .
cdr3_nt: TGTGCCAGCAGTTTATGGGGGCAGGAAAAACTGTTTTTT
cdr3_aa: CASSLWGQEKLFF